One T cell receptor (beta chain) is described in this entry. The CDR3 runs to 15 residues. V gave up 5 bases and J gave up 1 base, with 12 bases separating them. From germline, CDR1 is LGHDT and CDR2 YNNKEL (reference sequence). Profiled with immunoSEQ multiplex PCR; TCRdb holds only in-frame clones, not every one. The profile shows approximately 110,000 clones, about nine tenths of them singletons. This specimen belongs to a study of control samples from healthy donors and cancer patients. Sequenced sample: blood. V gene TRBV3-1 (or the pseudogene TRBV3-2) combines with J gene TRBJ1-3, with a possible D match to TRBD1 (6 bases). The receptor was derived from a human donor in good health. The donor label of this sample is uncertain. The CDR3 protein is CASSTRGSSGNTIYF. The CDR3 DNA follows: TGTGCCAGCAGCACCAGGGGTAGTTCTGGAAACACCATATATTTT.